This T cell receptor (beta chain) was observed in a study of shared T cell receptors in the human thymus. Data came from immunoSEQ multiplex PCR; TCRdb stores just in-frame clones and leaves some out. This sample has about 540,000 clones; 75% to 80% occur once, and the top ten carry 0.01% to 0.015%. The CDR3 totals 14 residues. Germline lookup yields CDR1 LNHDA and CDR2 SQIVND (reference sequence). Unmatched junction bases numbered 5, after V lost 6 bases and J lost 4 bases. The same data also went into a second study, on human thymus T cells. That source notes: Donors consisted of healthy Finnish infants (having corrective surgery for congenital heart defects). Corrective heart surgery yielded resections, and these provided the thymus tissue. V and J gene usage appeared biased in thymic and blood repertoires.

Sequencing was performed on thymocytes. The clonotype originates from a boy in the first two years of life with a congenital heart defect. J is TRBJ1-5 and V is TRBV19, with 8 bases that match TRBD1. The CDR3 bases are TGTGCCAGTAGCCCGGACAGGGTTAATCAGCCCCAGCATTTT. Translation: CASSPDRVNQPQHF.